This paragraph reports one TCR beta chain. Its antigen is still unknown. TCRdb reprocessed the reads via MiXCR and lists one record per CDR3 protein. The data show 150,000 or so distinct CDR3 sequences, less than 25% seen once. The CDR3 length is 14 residues. Trimming removed 1 base from V and 4 bases from J, with 10 bases in between. The germline CDR1 and CDR2 sequences are LGHNA and YSLEER. This specimen comes from a study of T cell repertoires in cytomegalovirus infection. Study summary: Public TCR beta signatures were indicative of both CMV infection and a matching HLA type.

Points from the study as a whole: Cumulative frequency (of public TCR beta family members) identified carriers of CMV plus the relevant HLA.

The sequencing input was PBMCs. This chain connects TRBV4-3 to TRBJ1-1, with a weak D call TRBD1 (5 bases). The source of this sequence is a human donor in good health (CMV status not recorded). Some clones in this sample may be carry-over from other donors' samples. CDR3 sequence: CASSQGRGGTEAFF. The CDR3 DNA follows: TGCGCCAGCAGCCAAGGTCGGGGGGGCACTGAAGCTTTCTTT.